The clone carrying this TCR beta chain occurred many times. The data belong to a study of human T cells and chemical hapten exposure. Across the whole study: Diphenylcyclopropenone, dosed weekly to the scalp, was given to patients throughout the roughly 25-week study.

The study's library attached unique molecular identifiers to single cDNA molecules. TCRdb called the RACE reads again in MiXCR, with one record for every CDR3 protein. The sample shows 270,000 or so distinct CDR3 sequences, approximately 8% of them seen only once. Described time point: pre-sensitization, week 0. Stated treatment: therapeutic diphenylcyclopropenone sensitization with weekly scalp DPC. Suited to DPC and affected by alopecia, the donors ranged from 18 to 70 years old. CDR3 length: 14 amino acids. Trimming took off 1 base at V and 1 base at J, with 7 bases between the two ends. The germline gives CDR1 SGHTA, CDR2 FQGTGA.

The TCR originated in a man aged 18 to 35 with alopecia areata. Some clones in this sample may be carry-over from other donors' samples. The chain has TRBV7-3 and TRBJ1-1; TRBD1 might be the D (5 bases). The sample in question was whole blood, obtained in connection with sensitization to the hapten diphenylcyclopropenone (DPC). The CDR3 here is CASSLIGGNTEAFF. CDR3 bases: TGTGCCAGCAGCTTAATTGGGGGGAACACTGAAGCTTTCTTT.